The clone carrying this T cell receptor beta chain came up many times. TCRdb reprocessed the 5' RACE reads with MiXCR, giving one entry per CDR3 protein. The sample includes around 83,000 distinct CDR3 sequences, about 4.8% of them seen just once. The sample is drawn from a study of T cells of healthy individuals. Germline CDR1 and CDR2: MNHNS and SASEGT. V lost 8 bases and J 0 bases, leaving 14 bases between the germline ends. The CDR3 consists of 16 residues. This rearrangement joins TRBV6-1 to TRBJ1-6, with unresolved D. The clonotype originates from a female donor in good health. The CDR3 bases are TGTGCCAGCGGCGACGGAGATAGCTCCTATAATTCACCCCTCCACTTT. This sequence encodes CASGDGDSSYNSPLHF.